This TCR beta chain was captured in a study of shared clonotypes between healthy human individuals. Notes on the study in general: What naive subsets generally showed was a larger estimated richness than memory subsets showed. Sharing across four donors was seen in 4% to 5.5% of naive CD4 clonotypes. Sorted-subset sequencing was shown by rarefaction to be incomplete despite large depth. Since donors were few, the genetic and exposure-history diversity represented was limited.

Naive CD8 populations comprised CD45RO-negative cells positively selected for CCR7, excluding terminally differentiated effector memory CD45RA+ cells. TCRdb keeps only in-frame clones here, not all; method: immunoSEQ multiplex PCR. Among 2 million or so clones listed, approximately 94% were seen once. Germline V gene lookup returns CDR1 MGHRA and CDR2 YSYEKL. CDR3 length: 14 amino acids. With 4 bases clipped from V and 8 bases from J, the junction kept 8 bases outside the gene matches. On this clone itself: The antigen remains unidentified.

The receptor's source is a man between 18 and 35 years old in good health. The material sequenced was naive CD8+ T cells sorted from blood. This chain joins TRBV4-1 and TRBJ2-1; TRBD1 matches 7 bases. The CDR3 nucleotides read TGCGCCAGCAGCCGAGGCGACAGGGCAGATGAGCAGTTCTTC. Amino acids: CASSRGDRADEQFF.